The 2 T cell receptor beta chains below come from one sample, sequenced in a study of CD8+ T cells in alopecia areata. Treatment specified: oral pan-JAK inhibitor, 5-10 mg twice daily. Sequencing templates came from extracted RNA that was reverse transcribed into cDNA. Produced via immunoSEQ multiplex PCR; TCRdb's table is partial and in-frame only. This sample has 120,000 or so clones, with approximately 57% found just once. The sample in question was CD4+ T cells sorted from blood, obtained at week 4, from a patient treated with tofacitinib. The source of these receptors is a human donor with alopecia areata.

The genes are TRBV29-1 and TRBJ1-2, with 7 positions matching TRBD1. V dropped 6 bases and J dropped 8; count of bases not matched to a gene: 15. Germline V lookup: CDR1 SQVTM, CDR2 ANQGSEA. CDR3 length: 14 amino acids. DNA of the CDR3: TGCAGCGTGGCGACAGGGAACGGCATTACAGGCTACACCTTC. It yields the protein CSVATGNGITGYTF.

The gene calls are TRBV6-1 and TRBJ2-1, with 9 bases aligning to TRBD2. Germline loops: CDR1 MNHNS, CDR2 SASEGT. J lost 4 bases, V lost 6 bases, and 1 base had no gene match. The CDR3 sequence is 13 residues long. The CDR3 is CASRREGYNEQFF. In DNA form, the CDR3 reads TGTGCCAGCAGGCGGGAGGGTTACAATGAGCAGTTCTTC.